These 8 T cell receptor beta chains came from one sample sequenced in a study of radiotherapy plus CTLA-4 blockade in lung cancer. The assay was immunoSEQ multiplex PCR, and TCRdb's table has in-frame clones only and misses some. Of about 40,000 clones listed, nearly 80% are singletons. The sequencing here drew on peripheral blood, taken from a patient treated with radiotherapy plus ipilimumab. The receptors were sampled from a human donor with non-small cell lung cancer that progressed on radiotherapy plus ipilimumab.

The J gene is TRBJ2-7, the V gene TRBV7-8, with 7 bases fitting TRBD1. CDR1 SGHVS and CDR2 FQNEAQ come from the germline V gene. The CDR3 loop spans 16 amino acids. Trimming took 4 bases from V and 3 from J; bases not matched to a gene: 12. The CDR3 here is CASSWGGRDSYYEQYF. DNA for the CDR3: TGTGCCAGCAGCTGGGGTGGCCGGGACAGCTACTACGAGCAGTACTTC. Drawing the rest from reference TRBV7-8 and TRBJ2-7, the complete variable domain is GAGVSQSPRYKVAKRGQDVALRCDPISGHVSLFWYQQALGQGPEFLTYFQNEAQLDKSGLPSDRFFAERPEGSVSTLKIQRTQQEDSAVYLCASSWGGRDSYYEQYFGPGTRLTVT.

This chain joins TRBV18 and TRBJ2-5; TRBD2 is a possible D gene (6 bases). V lost 2 bases, J lost 5 bases, and 21 bases lay in between. Per germline, CDR1 KGHSH and CDR2 LQKENI. The CDR3 runs 17 residues. The DNA of the CDR3 is TGTGCCAGCTCACCAAGCAGACTAGAGGGGCTCGGCGAGACCCAGTACTTC. As protein: CASSPSRLEGLGETQYF.

This clone was counted once. The genes are TRBV18 and TRBJ2-5; 8 positions match TRBD2. The CDR3 length is 17 residues. Germline CDR1 reads KGHSH; CDR2 reads LQKENI. J lost 0 bases, V lost 3 bases, and 9 bases had no gene match. CDR3 sequence reads: CASSPLPSGGYQETQYF. CDR3 nucleotide sequence: TGTGCCAGCTCACCCCTTCCCAGCGGGGGATACCAAGAGACCCAGTACTTC.

V usage is TRBV6-5 and J usage is TRBJ2-3, with 10 bases identical to TRBD2. CDR3 size: 15 residues. The J segment lost 5 bases and the V segment lost 2 bases, leaving 4 bases of the junction unmatched. Germline V CDR1 and CDR2: MNHEY, SVGAGI. This CDR3 reads CASSYSGGARDTQYF. The CDR3 region has the DNA TGTGCCAGCAGTTACAGCGGGGGGGCAAGAGATACGCAGTATTTT.

This clone was detected a few times. The J gene is TRBJ2-7, the V gene TRBV5-1; TRBD2 matches at 9 bases. The CDR3 spans 15 residues. Germline CDR1 SGHRS, CDR2 YFSETQ. V was clipped by 3 bases and J by 3 bases; unmatched bases: 7. In DNA, the CDR3 is TGCGCCAGCAGCTCTGTGGGCGGGGGGGTCTACGAGCAGTACTTC. As protein: CASSSVGGGVYEQYF.

A few counts support this clone. The chain has TRBV6-5 and TRBJ2-1, with a possible D match to TRBD2 (7 bases). The CDR3 is made up of 15 amino acids. Germline assignment: CDR1 MNHEY and CDR2 SVGAGI. V dropped 3 bases and J dropped 7 bases, with 16 bases sitting between them. The DNA for the CDR3 is TGTGCCAGCAGTTATCCTGGCGGGGGCCAAAATGAGCAGTTCTTC. Translation: CASSYPGGGQNEQFF.

This chain connects TRBV19 to TRBJ2-1; 7 bases fit TRBD2. Per the germline V gene, CDR1 is LNHDA and CDR2 is SQIVND (reference sequence). The CDR3 loop spans 12 amino acids. After removal of 3 bases from V and 9 bases from J, the junction contained 2 bases not matched to a gene. CDR3 amino acids: CASSMGGFEQFF. CDR3 sequence (DNA): TGTGCCAGTAGTATGGGAGGGTTTGAGCAGTTCTTC.

This clone was observed a few times. The chain is built from TRBV25-1 and TRBJ2-3, with TRBD1 as a possible D gene (5 bases). The V end lost 1 base, the J end lost 2 bases, and 13 bases lay between the germline ends. From germline, CDR1 is MGHDK and CDR2 SYGVNS. This CDR3 contains 16 residues. The CDR3 bases are TGTGCCAGCAGTGAATTGGGTGGACAAAACACAGATACGCAGTATTTT. It translates to CASSELGGQNTDTQYF.